This TCR beta chain appears in the sequencing data of a study of PD-1 blockade in classical Hodgkin lymphoma. Overall study: Nivolumab was given intravenously to patients at 3 mg/kg every 2 weeks.

Sequenced by immunoSEQ multiplex PCR; TCRdb stores in-frame clones only, minus some. The sample records some 100,000 clones, roughly 90% being singletons. Trimming took 6 bases from V and 3 from J; bases not matched to a gene: 2. This CDR3 spans 13 amino acids. The germline CDR1 and CDR2 sequences are SEHNR and FQNEAQ (reference sequence). Every one of the patients relapsed after autologous stem cell transplantation (brentuximab vedotin exposure was variable). Broader study findings: For complete responders, baseline diversity was comparable to that of newly diagnosed patients. Repertoires differed for reasons still undefined, possibly disease activity or prior therapy. The CD4+ diversity rise by C4D1 was clearest in complete responders.

The table lists this clone with a count of one. Its antigen is undetermined. Sequences were derived from peripheral blood mononuclear cells (PBMCs), sampled at baseline. The sequence was obtained from a human donor with classical Hodgkin lymphoma. This chain connects TRBV7-9 to TRBJ1-3; 7 nucleotides line up with TRBD1. For the CDR3, the DNA is TGTGCCAGCAGGAACAGGGGTGGAAACACCATATATTTT. Amino acids: CASRNRGGNTIYF. The full variable domain, rest sourced from reference TRBV7-9 and TRBJ1-3, is DTGVSQNPRHKITKRGQNVTFRCDPISEHNRLYWYRQTLGQGPEFLTYFQNEAQLEKSRLLSDRFSAERPKGSFSTLEIQRTEQGDSAMYLCASRNRGGNTIYFGEGSWLTVV.